This T cell receptor beta chain was captured in a study of human T cells and chemical hapten exposure. With respect to this clonotype: Its antigen remains unidentified.

The time point: patch test 2, 6 weeks after DPC sensitization. Treatment reported: therapeutic diphenylcyclopropenone sensitization with weekly scalp DPC. Study results and limitations: Significantly greater numbers of large CDR3 similarity clusters came from expanded TCRs than from controls.

One entry per CDR3 protein, called by TCRdb with MiXCR from the RACE reads. The sample lists 80,000 to 100,000 distinct CDR3 sequences, about 10% occurring once. CDR3 length: 18 amino acids. Germline CDR1 and CDR2: SGHTA and FQGNSA. J was trimmed by 3 bases and V by 5 bases; bases with no gene match: 10. The receptor was isolated from a woman between 45 and 65 years old with alopecia areata. Some clones in this sample may be carry-over from other donors' samples. The sequences come from whole blood, collected in connection with sensitization to the hapten diphenylcyclopropenone (DPC). The chain recombines TRBV7-2 with TRBJ2-1; 13 positions match TRBD2. Here the CDR3 DNA reads TGTGCCAGCAGCCCCGGGACTAGCGGGATGCCCTTCTACAATGAGCAGTTCTTC. Translating it yields CASSPGTSGMPFYNEQFF.